A single T cell receptor (beta chain) is shown here with its context. Its antigen remains undetermined. No base-level quality is on record; no much larger clone is a single base apart. Instrument used: Illumina HiSeq 1500. Starting from the raw public reads, TCRdb applied fastp trimming at Q25, assembled clones with MiXCR and retained in-frame beta chains. Identical CDR3 protein sequences are pooled into one entry, listed with their most common genes and DNA. A total of hundreds of thousands of distinct CDR3 sequences appear in this sample, roughly 31% of them only once. The ten largest clones capture around 15% of the sample. This entry comes from a study of T cell repertoires in cytomegalovirus infection (dated by TCRdb to between 2018 and 2021). Describing the broader study: Donor HLA type was relevant to the analysis, because carriage of CMV infection together with the matching HLA type was indicated by public TCR beta signatures. Broad study findings and their caveats: The ex vivo response was dominated by HLA-C-restricted CMV-specific TCR beta clonotypes, which also provided the single most frequent clonotype in two of eight donors. Cumulative frequency of public TCR beta family members discriminated carriers of CMV infection plus the relevant HLA type in this cohort and an independent approximately 350-donor cohort.

Taken from the germline V gene, the CDR1 and CDR2 loops are KGHDR and SFDVKD. The CDR3 measures 14 amino acids from cysteine to phenylalanine. Of all the DNA, just the CDR3 is kept, 42 bases in frame from base 1. V is cut by 3 bases and J by 3 bases, and the space between the germline ends is 8 bases. The sequence was collected from a human donor in good health (CMV status not recorded). Some clones in this sample may be carry-over from other donors' samples. Material: PBMCs. This receptor chain uses TRBV24-1 and TRBJ1-5; the D region possibly corresponds to TRBD1 (5 bases align). The CDR3 reads as follows: CATSDRQHNQPQHF. The DNA reads TGTGCCACCAGTGATCGACAGCACAATCAGCCCCAGCATTTT.